The entry below describes one TCR beta chain. Its antigen is not identified. This sample was taken from a study of CXCR3-negative and CXCR3-positive naive CD8 T cells. Study-wide results and caveats: Diversity proved comparably high across both naive subsets and much lower in memory CD8+ cells. It was found that naive subsets had comparable surface CD5, and TCR strength was inferred from TRB CDR3 properties.

Phenotypically, naive CD8+ T cells corresponded to CD45RO-CCR7+CD27+CD95-. From germline, CDR1 is MDHEN and CDR2 SYDVKM. This CDR3 comprises 17 residues. Via 5' RACE with UMI labels, TRB cDNA libraries were prepared. TCRdb re-called the 5' RACE reads and catalogs CDR3 proteins one per entry, DNA excluded. The sample holds about 62,000 distinct CDR3 sequences. The sequencing input was naive CXCR3- CD8+ T cells from blood. The subset is: CD45RO-CCR7+CD27+CD95- naive CD8+ T cells lacking CXCR3 (TNR3-). This sequence originates from a human donor in good health. Some clones in this sample may be carry-over from other donors' samples. The chain carries TRBV28 and TRBJ2-1. The CDR3 here is CASSLFGQGWSYNEQFF.